This T cell receptor (beta chain) was observed in a study of blood T cells in healthy people across ages. The CDR3 spans 16 residues. CDR1 DFQATT and CDR2 SNEGSKA come from the germline V gene (reference sequence). Trimming took 6 bases from V and 6 from J; bases not matched to a gene: 14. In this sample, this clonotype turned up a few times. Primers used in a second PCR of about 7 to 12 cycles were a sample-barcoded 5' primer and a J-beta primer mix. TCRdb re-derived calls from the 5' RACE reads in MiXCR, one entry per CDR3 protein. The sample has around 1,700,000 distinct CDR3 sequences, over 25% seen once.

This chain connects TRBV20-1 to TRBJ2-7, with TRBD2 identical over 13 bases. The sequenced material came from blood. This TCR derives from a woman in her twenties or thirties in good health. The DNA for the CDR3 is TGCAGTGCCCAGATAGGGACTAGCGGGGTATGGGCCGAGCAGTACTTC. This gives the protein CSAQIGTSGVWAEQYF.